These 2 T cell receptor beta chains originate from one sample sequenced in a study of blood T cell repertoires in COVID-19. Sequencing was performed with immunoSEQ multiplex PCR; in TCRdb, only in-frame clones are kept and a portion is missing. The table includes approximately 210,000 clones, about nine tenths detected once. What was sequenced was peripheral blood. These receptor sequences come from a middle-aged man with COVID-19, enrolled during active disease.

V gene TRBV2 combines with J gene TRBJ2-1; 8 nucleotides agree with TRBD2. V was pared by 6 bases and J by 1 base, with 8 bases of the junction left unmatched. In germline, CDR1 is SNHLY, CDR2 FYNNEI. The CDR3 has 16 residues. CDR3 in amino acids: CASSPWASGSYNEQFF. The DNA of the CDR3 is TGTGCCAGCAGCCCATGGGCTAGCGGGTCCTACAATGAGCAGTTCTTC. The whole variable domain, remainder taken from reference TRBV2 and TRBJ2-1, is EPEVTQTPSHQVTQMGQEVILRCVPISNHLYFYWYRQILGQKVEFLVSFYNNEISEKSEIFDDQFSVERPDGSNFTLKIRSTKLEDSAMYFCASSPWASGSYNEQFFGPGTRLTVL.

The rearrangement links TRBV6-5 to TRBJ2-7, with 7 positions matching TRBD2. CDR1 and CDR2 from the germline V gene are MNHEY and SVGAGI. The ends lost 0 bases at V and 2 bases at J; junction bases unmatched: 4. This CDR3 region has 15 residues. The CDR3 DNA reads as TGTGCCAGCAGTTACTCGGGAGGGGAGGCCTACGAGCAGTACTTC. Protein: CASSYSGGEAYEQYF.